This T cell receptor (beta chain) was identified in a study of shared T cell receptors in the human thymus. This CDR3 comprises 13 residues. The J segment lost 6 bases and the V segment lost 6 bases, leaving 7 bases of the junction unmatched. Germline CDR1 is MNHNS and CDR2 is SASEGT. The data were produced by immunoSEQ multiplex PCR, yet TCRdb's version contains in-frame clones alone and is incomplete. The table lists about 660,000 clones, approximately 87% of them singletons. These data were likewise used in another study, on human thymus T cells.

The chain links TRBV6-1 to TRBJ1-1, with 7 bases aligning to TRBD1. Sequencing was carried out using thymocytes. The source of this sequence is a boy under two years old with a congenital heart defect. The CDR3: CASRKTGEPEAFF. CDR3 nucleotide sequence: TGTGCCAGCAGAAAAACAGGGGAACCTGAAGCTTTCTTT.